The 4 T cell receptor beta chains in this list originate from one sample, sequenced in a study of vaccination and CD4 T cells after COVID-19. Researchers used the Oncomine TCR Beta short-read assay to sequence DNA from cultured CD4+ T cells. It was from cultured CD4+ T cells that genomic DNA was extracted. One entry per CDR3 protein results from TCRdb running MiXCR on the PCR reads. The table lists more than 9,000 distinct CDR3 sequences, about 35% of them singletons, with around a quarter in the top ten. These receptors have no known antigen. Documented treatment: roughly 10-day PBMC culture with coronavirus spike peptide pools or control peptides (ViraFEST assay). Before the COVID-19 pandemic (2011-2018), CD4+ T cells were obtained from the unexposed donor. Input material: CD4+ T cells from blood, cultured in vitro. The receptors come from a human donor in good health.

This clonotype has more than one count but fewer than ten. This rearrangement joins TRBV6-1 to TRBJ2-5; the match to TRBD1 covers 11 bases. The V segment lost 7 bases and the J segment 5 bases; nucleotides outside the gene matches: 12. CDR3 size: 16 residues. Germline CDR1 is MNHNS and CDR2 is SASEGT. CDR3 sequence (DNA): TGTGCCAGCACCCTACACTCCGGGACAGGGGGGGAGACCCAGTACTTC. It translates to CASTLHSGTGGETQYF.

The genes are TRBV11-2 and TRBJ2-3, with a tentative D call TRBD1 (5 bases). The CDR3 spans 16 residues. Germline CDR1 and CDR2: SGHAT and FQNNGV. The V end was cut by 4 bases, the J end by 0 bases, with 14 bases between. CDR3 region: CASSSPRAFSTDTQYF. CDR3 in DNA: TGTGCCAGCAGCTCCCCCAGGGCTTTTAGCACAGATACGCAGTATTTT.

CDR3 nucleotide sequence: TGTGCCAGCAGTTCACTACCGCTACCGGGACAGAAAGGGTCCTACGAGCAGTACTTC. This sequence encodes CASSSLPLPGQKGSYEQYF. The genes are TRBV28 and TRBJ2-7, with 7 bases aligning to TRBD1. Germline-derived CDR1 and CDR2 are MDHEN and SYDVKM. The CDR3 has 19 amino acids. With V trimmed by 4 bases and J by 1 base, 19 bases remained unmatched.

The chain recombines TRBV19 with TRBJ2-7; possibly TRBD1 or TRBD2 for D (5 bases each). CDR3 length equals 15 residues. Germline CDR1 is LNHDA and CDR2 is SQIVND (reference sequence). Trimming removed 6 bases at V and 2 bases at J, with 17 bases between. CDR3 region: CASRRSGTQAYEQYF. The CDR3 coding sequence is TGTGCCAGTAGACGCTCCGGGACCCAGGCCTACGAGCAGTACTTC.